This T cell receptor beta chain derives from a study of cytotoxic CD8 clonotypes in ibrutinib-treated CLL. Using immunoSEQ multiplex PCR, the repertoire was profiled, and TCRdb retains in-frame clones only, with some absent. The data show 300,000 to 400,000 clones, with 60% to 80% seen just once and roughly 6% held by the top ten. The receptor's source is a human donor with chronic lymphocytic leukemia. Sample: PBMCs, taken after 36 months of ibrutinib treatment.

The CDR3 nucleotides are TGCAGCGTCCCCGACTCTTTCTACCTCTATGGCTACACCTTC. It translates to CSVPDSFYLYGYTF. The rearrangement joins TRBV29-1 to TRBJ1-2; D gene unclear. This CDR3 region has 14 residues. Trimming pared 6 bases from V and 4 bases from J, leaving 18 bases between. Germline CDR1 SQVTM, CDR2 ANQGSEA.